This T cell receptor beta chain was documented in a study of beta chain features in type 1 diabetes. Findings and caveats of the study: Naive, central memory and regulatory TCRB repertoires appeared more similar among patients than healthy donors. Within each of all four CD4+ subsets, Type 1 diabetes patients had TCRB CDR3s that were moderately but significantly shorter.

Of the isolated RNA, all was reverse transcribed, and so the sequenced material was expressed TCRB transcripts. Roughly 3.7 million reads, on average, came from each naive, central memory and regulatory T cell sample. The repertoire was sequenced with immunoSEQ multiplex PCR; TCRdb's copy has only in-frame clones and lacks some. Of approximately 600,000 clones in the sample, roughly 12% were seen once. This clone was detected only a few times. Its antigen is not known. Sequences were obtained from naive CD4+ T cells from blood. The origin of this receptor is a man aged 25 to 45 with type 1 diabetes.

The CDR3 DNA sequence: TGCAGCGTTGAAAGGGGACAGGGTTACAATGAGCAGTTCTTC. As protein: CSVERGQGYNEQFF. The chain couples TRBV29-1 to TRBJ2-1, with 9 nucleotides matching TRBD1. The ends lost 2 bases at V and 4 bases at J; junction bases unmatched: 3. This CDR3 has 14 residues. Germline lookup yields CDR1 SQVTM and CDR2 ANQGSEA.